The present TCR beta chain was sequenced within a study of blood T cells in healthy people across ages. On the study more broadly: Researchers report that template switching captured about one barcoded beta molecule per two T cells.

This CDR3 has 14 amino acids. CDR1 and CDR2 (germline): MNHEY, SMNVEV (reference sequence). Trimming pared 3 bases from V and 0 bases from J, leaving 9 bases between. Concerning this clonotype itself: Its target is not known.

A second PCR of 7 to 11 cycles used a sample-barcoded 5' primer and a J-beta primer mix. All samples gave at least 2.5 million CDR3-containing paired-end reads. MiXCR, applied by TCRdb to the 5' RACE reads, yields one record per CDR3 protein. Among 650,000 to 700,000 distinct CDR3 sequences, approximately 52% were seen once, and the ten largest hold roughly 14%. General study points: Researchers said unsorted PBMCs prevented a conclusive naive versus antigen-experienced comparison.

The chain recombines TRBV27 with TRBJ2-7, with D perhaps matching TRBD1 (6 bases). The sample consisted of blood. This receptor was identified in a woman older than 75 in good health. The CDR3 nucleotides read TGTGCCAGCAGTTTTGACAGGAGCTCCTACGAGCAGTACTTC. Translation gives CASSFDRSSYEQYF.